The text below deals with one TCR beta chain. The data belong to a study of blood T cell repertoires in COVID-19. Background on the study: Sites in the United States, Italy and Spain provided acute and convalescent COVID-19 samples. T cells, B-cell-depleted T cells, or PBMCs provided the cDNA or gDNA that served as material.

Per the study methods: Scientists estimated how many nucleated cells there were by amplifying reference gene primers. The table came from immunoSEQ multiplex PCR; TCRdb's copy has only in-frame clones and leaves some out. The V and J calls and the clone size are those of that table, but D and trimming were determined from the DNA. The sample yields roughly 100,000 clones, about 89% seen once. This CDR3 contains 14 residues. After removal of 4 bases from V and 4 bases from J, the junction contained 5 bases not matched to a gene. Germline loops: CDR1 LGHDT, CDR2 YNNKEL (reference sequence). This chain uses TRBV3-1 (or the pseudogene TRBV3-2) with TRBJ1-1; 8 bases are a match to TRBD1. Sequencing was done on a sample of peripheral blood. The sequence was obtained from a man aged 45-65 years with acute or convalescent COVID-19. DNA for the CDR3: TGTGCCAGCAGCCGGACAGGGTGGGGCACTGAAGCTTTCTTT. Encoded protein: CASSRTGWGTEAFF.